The 28 T cell receptor beta chains given below trace back to one sample, sequenced in a study of OX40 agonist ivuxolimab in advanced cancers. Assay used: immunoSEQ multiplex PCR; TCRdb lists only in-frame clones, some missing. The sample consists of around 64,000 clones, approximately 81% of them appearing once. Sequenced material: CD4+ or CD8+ T cells sorted from blood, taken in a trial of the OX40 agonist ivuxolimab. The source of these receptors is an adult with an advanced solid tumor such as melanoma, head and neck, liver or kidney cancer.

The rearrangement joins TRBV5-1 to TRBJ2-3; D gene ambiguous. This CDR3 comprises 13 residues. Germline CDR1 and CDR2: SGHRS and YFSETQ. The germline V and J ends were trimmed by 0 bases and 1 base, with 3 bases remaining between them. The DNA of the CDR3 is TGCGCCAGCAGCTTGGCTGGCACAGATACGCAGTATTTT. Its protein product is CASSLAGTDTQYF.

The chain joins TRBV5-4 to TRBJ1-2, with D tentatively TRBD1 (5 bases). Between the trimmed V and J ends, which lost 0 bases and 5 bases, there was a span of 11 bases. Germline CDR1 is SGHNT and CDR2 is YYREEE (reference sequence). This CDR3 is 14 amino acids long. The CDR3, as DNA: TGTGCCAGCAGCTTGGCGGGACGCCAGTATGGCTACACCTTC. Its translation is CASSLAGRQYGYTF.

The sample holds one count of this clone. The V and J genes are TRBV11-2 and TRBJ2-1; 12 nucleotides line up with TRBD2. Germline V gene sequence: CDR1 SGHAT, CDR2 FQNNGV. There are 16 residues in the CDR3. V shed 5 bases and J 8 bases; nucleotides not matched to a gene: 10. DNA for the CDR3: TGTGCCAGCAGCCCAGGGACTAGCGGGTACGTCGATGAGCAGTTCTTC. Its protein is CASSPGTSGYVDEQFF.

This chain connects TRBV18 to TRBJ1-2; D is unclear. CDR1 is KGHSH, CDR2 LQKENI, per germline. Trimming stripped 3 bases from V and 2 bases from J, with 7 bases between. CDR3 size: 13 residues. This chain's CDR3 is CASSPGGNYGYTF. The CDR3 bases are TGTGCCAGCTCACCGGGAGGGAACTATGGCTACACCTTC.

In DNA form, the CDR3 reads TGTGCCACCAGCAGGCCTCCGGGGCTTTGGGATTGGACCCAGTACTTC. Translated, it gives CATSRPPGLWDWTQYF. The chain is built from TRBV15 and TRBJ2-5; D might be TRBD1 or TRBD2, each matching 5 bases. V gave up 3 bases and J gave up 7 bases, with 21 bases separating them. This CDR3 has 16 amino acids. The germline CDR1 and CDR2 sequences are LNHNV and YYDKDF (reference sequence).

The chain has TRBV18 and TRBJ1-5, with D uncertain. Germline V lookup: CDR1 KGHSH, CDR2 LQKENI. V was shortened by 2 bases and J by 7 bases, with 9 bases between the two germline ends. This CDR3 is built from 13 residues. CDR3 protein: CASSPSEDQPQHF. The CDR3 DNA is TGTGCCAGCTCACCATCTGAAGACCAGCCCCAGCATTTT.

The chain recombines TRBV19 with TRBJ2-2; D might be TRBD1 (6 bases). The CDR3 extends over 16 amino acids. CDR1 LNHDA and CDR2 SQIVND come from the germline V gene (reference sequence). V lost 6 bases, J lost 2 bases, and 16 bases lay in between. The chain's CDR3 is CASSPWGRGNTGELFF. In DNA, the CDR3 is TGTGCCAGTAGCCCTTGGGGCAGGGGCAACACCGGGGAGCTGTTTTTT.

V is TRBV30 and J is TRBJ1-2; D might be TRBD1 (5 bases). Trimming took 0 bases from V and 4 from J, leaving 12 bases between them. The CDR3 consists of 14 residues. CDR1 is GTSNPN, CDR2 SVGIG, per germline (reference sequence). CDR3 sequence (DNA): TGTGCCTGGAGTGTACTTAGGGGAATCTATGGCTACACCTTC. It codes for CAWSVLRGIYGYTF.

This chain joins TRBV7-8 and TRBJ1-5; possibly TRBD1 for D (6 bases). V gave up 1 base and J gave up 4 bases, with 11 bases separating them. Germline values: CDR1 SGHVS, CDR2 FQNEAQ. CDR3 length: 15 residues. CDR3 sequence: CASSLVGAGNQPQHF. The CDR3 nucleotides read TGTGCCAGCAGCTTAGTGGGGGCAGGTAATCAGCCCCAGCATTTT.

The chain couples TRBV5-6 to TRBJ1-1; 8 bases are shared with TRBD1. Trimming at V came to 3 bases and at J to 2 bases, leaving 6 bases not matched to a gene. The CDR3 has 15 residues. The germline gives CDR1 SGHDT, CDR2 YYEEEE. The DNA of the CDR3 is TGTGCCAGCAGCTCTGGACAGGGCCTAAACACTGAAGCTTTCTTT. Its protein product is CASSSGQGLNTEAFF.

The CDR3 is CASSSGRVGANVLTF. The CDR3, as DNA: TGTGCCAGCAGTTCTGGACGGGTGGGGGCCAACGTCCTGACTTTC. This chain joins TRBV5-4 and TRBJ2-6; D uncertain. The CDR3 has 15 amino acids. Germline V gene sequence: CDR1 SGHNT, CDR2 YYREEE (reference sequence). V shed 5 bases and J shed 4 bases, with 13 bases lying between them.

The chain has TRBV7-2 and TRBJ2-5; a weak D match, TRBD2 (6 bases). V was cut by 3 bases and J by 9 bases, with 17 bases left in between. CDR1 and CDR2 (germline): SGHTA, FQGNSA. The CDR3 has 14 residues. The CDR3 spells CASSLRDPSAAQYF. For the CDR3, the DNA is TGTGCCAGCAGCTTGCGGGACCCATCAGCGGCCCAGTACTTC.

This chain connects TRBV7-9 to TRBJ2-1; D possibly corresponds to TRBD1 (5 bases). Per the germline V gene, CDR1 is SEHNR and CDR2 is FQNEAQ (reference sequence). There are 15 residues in the CDR3. V dropped 4 bases and J dropped 1 base, with 11 bases sitting between them. CDR3 nucleotide sequence: TGTGCCAGCAGCTCCAGGGTCTATTCCTACAATGAGCAGTTCTTC. This encodes CASSSRVYSYNEQFF.

This clone is a singleton in its sample. The rearrangement uses TRBV10-3 and TRBJ2-2; D call uncertain. Per the germline V gene, CDR1 is ENHRY and CDR2 is SYGVKD. This CDR3 is built from 15 residues. V lost 2 bases, J lost 4 bases, and 11 bases lay in between. In nucleotides, the CDR3 is TGTGCCATCAGTGAGACATCAGTTTCCACCGGGGAGCTGTTTTTT. It encodes CAISETSVSTGELFF.

The chain couples TRBV28 to TRBJ1-1; D possibly corresponds to TRBD1 (6 bases). The CDR3 is 15 amino acids. CDR1 and CDR2 (germline): MDHEN, SYDVKM. Trimming took 5 bases from V and 1 from J, leaving 14 bases between them. CDR3 loop: CASSRLQGWNTEAFF. CDR3 DNA: TGTGCCAGCAGTCGGTTACAGGGCTGGAACACTGAAGCTTTCTTT.

The chain is built from TRBV7-2 and TRBJ1-5; D is ambiguous. This CDR3 comprises 14 residues. V was pared by 5 bases and J by 1 base, with 9 bases between. Germline V gene sequence: CDR1 SGHTA, CDR2 FQGNSA. CDR3 residues: CASSAWTSNQPQHF. CDR3 coding DNA: TGTGCCAGCAGCGCCTGGACGAGCAATCAGCCCCAGCATTTT.

The chain joins TRBV4-1 to TRBJ1-1; 9 bases map to TRBD1. Per germline, CDR1 MGHRA and CDR2 YSYEKL. V gave up 3 bases and J gave up 7 bases; unmatched junction bases: 9. This CDR3 comprises 15 residues. Here the CDR3 reads CASSQVQGAEGEAFF. For the CDR3, the DNA is TGCGCCAGCAGCCAGGTACAGGGGGCCGAAGGTGAAGCTTTCTTT.

This rearrangement joins TRBV5-1 to TRBJ2-1; 8 bases map to TRBD2. V shed 0 bases, J shed 6 bases, and the junction held 2 bases outside the gene matches. The CDR3 is made up of 14 amino acids. Germline CDR1 SGHRS, CDR2 YFSETQ. CDR3 region: CASSLALAGNEQFF. In DNA form, the CDR3 reads TGCGCCAGCAGCTTGGCGCTAGCGGGCAATGAGCAGTTCTTC.

The chain employs TRBV5-6 and TRBJ1-5, with D possibly being TRBD1 (5 bases). Germline lookup yields CDR1 SGHDT and CDR2 YYEEEE. The V and J ends lost 0 bases and 6 bases respectively, with 10 bases between them. The CDR3 spans 14 residues. CDR3 nucleotide sequence: TGTGCCAGCAGCTTGGGGGGCGGAGGTCAGCCCCAGCATTTT. It yields the protein CASSLGGGGQPQHF.

This chain links TRBV20-1 with TRBJ2-2; a weak D match, TRBD1 (5 bases). This CDR3 is 11 amino acids long. Germline CDR1 reads DFQATT; CDR2 reads SNEGSKA (reference sequence). The V and J ends lost 3 bases and 7 bases respectively, with 6 bases between them. This CDR3 reads CSARGHGELFF. CDR3 DNA sequence: TGCAGTGCTAGGGGGCACGGGGAGCTGTTTTTT.

The chain couples TRBV5-8 to TRBJ2-7, with TRBD1 identical over 7 bases. The CDR3 is 14 amino acids. Germline CDR1 reads SGHTS; CDR2 reads YDEGEE. After removal of 4 bases from V and 1 base from J, the junction contained 5 bases not matched to a gene. CDR3 region: CASSRTGYSYEQYF. The CDR3 DNA sequence: TGTGCCAGCAGCCGGACAGGTTATTCCTACGAGCAGTACTTC. The variable domain in full, completed from reference TRBV5-8 and TRBJ2-7, reads EAGVTQSPTHLIKTRGQQATLRCSPISGHTSVYWYQQALGLGLQFLLWYDEGEERNRGNFPPRFSGRQFPNYSSELNVNALELEDSALYLCASSRTGYSYEQYFGPGTRLTVT.

This rearrangement joins TRBV19 to TRBJ1-1; 9 bases fit TRBD1. Germline CDR1 and CDR2: LNHDA and SQIVND (reference sequence). The V and J ends lost 3 bases and 5 bases, in that order; junction bases with no gene match: 13. The CDR3 is 17 residues long. The CDR3 protein is CASSIKRRLTGGTEAFF. In DNA, the CDR3 is TGTGCCAGTAGTATTAAGAGGAGGTTGACAGGGGGTACTGAAGCTTTCTTT.

This chain links TRBV14 with TRBJ1-6, with a tentative D call TRBD1 (5 bases). CDR1 is SGHDN and CDR2 is FVKESK in the germline V gene. This CDR3 is 15 amino acids long. V was clipped by 1 base and J by 7 bases, with 11 bases between them. The CDR3: CASSQVGGANSPLHF. The DNA of the CDR3 is TGTGCCAGCAGCCAAGTGGGAGGGGCGAATTCACCCCTCCACTTT.

The chain joins TRBV7-8 to TRBJ2-1; D perhaps matches TRBD2 (6 bases). Germline CDR1 SGHVS, CDR2 FQNEAQ. V was trimmed by 4 bases and J by 6 bases, leaving 16 bases between them. The CDR3 contains 15 residues. The CDR3 is CASSSQGLGGNEQFF. CDR3 DNA: TGTGCCAGCAGCTCTCAGGGACTTGGGGGCAATGAGCAGTTCTTC.

This clone was counted once. The gene calls are TRBV5-1 and TRBJ1-1; TRBD1 is a possible D gene (6 bases). This CDR3 spans 14 amino acids. CDR1 is SGHRS, CDR2 YFSETQ, per germline. V lost 2 bases, J lost 5 bases, and 13 bases lay in between. CDR3 DNA sequence: TGCGCCAGCAGCTTTCAGGGGTGGGATACTGAAGCTTTCTTT. As protein: CASSFQGWDTEAFF.

This chain joins TRBV30 and TRBJ1-3, with a weak D call TRBD1 (5 bases). This CDR3 contains 15 residues. V dropped 3 bases and J dropped 0 bases, with 12 bases sitting between them. CDR1 GTSNPN and CDR2 SVGIG come from the germline V gene (reference sequence). The CDR3, as DNA: TGTGCCTGGAGACAGACAGTCCCCTCTGGAAACACCATATATTTT. Its translation is CAWRQTVPSGNTIYF.

J is TRBJ1-3 and V is TRBV11-3, with D possibly TRBD1 on 5 matching bases. CDR3 length: 15 amino acids. Germline CDR1 reads SGHNT; CDR2 reads YENEEA. Trimming removed 5 bases at V and 0 bases at J, with 11 bases between. The CDR3 loop is CASSLDSYSGNTIYF. CDR3 coding DNA: TGTGCCAGCAGCCTCGACAGCTACTCTGGAAACACCATATATTTT.

V and J are TRBV6-5 and TRBJ2-1, with 12 nucleotides matching TRBD2. The CDR3 extends over 15 amino acids. The ends lost 7 bases at V and 7 bases at J; junction bases unmatched: 8. Looked up from germline, CDR1 is MNHEY and CDR2 is SVGAGI. For the CDR3, the DNA is TGTGCCAGCACTCGCCCTAGCGGGGGGGCGAATGAGCAGTTCTTC. Protein sequence: CASTRPSGGANEQFF.